These T cell receptor beta chains were read from a single sample in a study of neurological immune-mediated disorders. One entry per CDR3 protein results from TCRdb running MiXCR on the 5' RACE reads. The table lists fewer than 50,000 distinct CDR3 sequences, around 10% of them singletons. Material for sequencing was PBMCs. These receptors were collected from a man aged 55 to 70 with HTLV-1-associated myelopathy (HAM/TSP). CDR3s include the opening cysteine and the closing phenylalanine or tryptophan. Fields, in order: J gene, D gene, V gene, clone size, CDR3 protein, CDR3 DNA. D genes are given only for firm matches. Rows may omit the clone size; those that give it use once, few, many or a size class.

TRBJ2-7,TRBD1,TRBV5-1,many,CASSSGQGSIYEQYF,TGCGCCAGCAGCTCGGGACAGGGGTCTATCTACGAGCAGTACTTC
TRBJ1-1,NA,TRBV29-1,many,CSGYRDTKNTEAFF,TGCAGCGGGTACCGGGACACAAAGAACACTGAAGCTTTCTTT
TRBJ2-7,NA,TRBV12-3/TRBV12-4,many,CASSLGAGVSYEQYF,TGTGCCAGCAGCCTAGGGGCGGGCGTCTCCTACGAGCAGTACTTC
TRBJ2-7,TRBD1,TRBV6-5,many,CASSYGTGLSYEQYF,TGTGCCAGCAGTTATGGGACAGGCCTTTCCTACGAGCAGTACTTC
TRBJ1-5,NA,TRBV24-1,many,CATSDSRDFLQPQHF,TGTGCCACCAGTGATTCCCGGGACTTTTTACAGCCCCAGCATTTT
TRBJ2-1,NA,TRBV5-1,many,CASRIAGTLSYNEQFF,TGCGCCAGCAGAATCGCCGGGACACTTTCCTACAATGAGCAGTTCTTC
TRBJ1-5,TRBD1,TRBV20-1,many,CSAIDRGHQPQHF,TGCAGTGCAATAGACAGGGGACATCAGCCCCAGCATTTT
TRBJ2-4,NA,TRBV29-1,many,CSVARENIQYF,TGCAGCGTTGCTAGGGAGAACATTCAGTACTTC
TRBJ2-5,NA,TRBV12-2,NA,CASRLAHRGQETQYF,TGTGCAAGTCGCTTAGCGCATCGGGGGCAAGAGACCCAGTACTTC
TRBJ1-4,NA,TRBV21-1,many,CASSKVQGTLGTNEKLFF,TGTGCCAGCAGCAAAGTGCAGGGGACCCTCGGGACTAATGAAAAACTGTTTTTT
TRBJ1-1,NA,TRBV5-1,many,CASSPPGTSTEAFF,TGCGCCAGCAGCCCTCCAGGAACCTCTACTGAAGCTTTCTTT
TRBJ1-1,NA,TRBV7-3,many,CASSLTGQTEAFF,TGTGCCAGCAGCTTAACAGGACAGACTGAAGCTTTCTTT
TRBJ2-3,TRBD1,TRBV30,NA,CAWDTGDSTNTQYF,TGTGCCTGGGATACAGGGGATAGCACGAATACGCAGTATTTT
TRBJ2-2,NA,TRBV6-2/TRBV6-3,many,CASSPSGELFF,TGTGCCAGCAGTCCCTCCGGGGAGCTGTTTTTT
TRBJ2-7,NA,TRBV20-1,many,CSARPEWETRGSYEQYF,TGCAGTGCTAGACCAGAATGGGAGACAAGAGGCTCCTACGAGCAGTACTTC
TRBJ2-2,NA,TRBV5-6,many,CASSLRYRMTGELFF,TGTGCCAGCAGCTTGAGGTATAGAATGACCGGGGAGCTGTTTTTT